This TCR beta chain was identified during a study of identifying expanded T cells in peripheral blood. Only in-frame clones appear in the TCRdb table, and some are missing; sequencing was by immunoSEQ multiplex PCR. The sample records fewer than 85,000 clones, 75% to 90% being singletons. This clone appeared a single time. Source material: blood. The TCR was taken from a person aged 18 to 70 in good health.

CDR3 residues: CASSATTGTEAFF. CDR3 DNA: TGTGCCAGCAGCGCGACGACCGGGACTGAAGCTTTCTTT. The genes are TRBV9 and TRBJ1-1, with no clear D. Trimming left V 3 bases short and J 5 bases short, with 11 bases between. There are 13 residues in the CDR3. The germline gives CDR1 SGDLS, CDR2 YYNGEE.